The rows below give T cell receptor beta chains drawn from one sample of a study of blood T cell repertoires in COVID-19. The repertoire was sequenced with immunoSEQ multiplex PCR; TCRdb's copy has only in-frame clones and lacks some. The repertoire includes 200,000 to 300,000 clones, approximately 88% of them detected once, and about 2.3% sits in the top ten. The sample taken for sequencing was PBMCs or T cells enriched from blood (not recorded which). These receptors originate from a woman aged 35 to 49 with acute COVID-19. Each CDR3 is given with its conserved first and last residue. A D gene is named only where the DNA matches it firmly. Only some rows state a clone size, as once, few, many or a class for expanded clones.

CDR3 length,J gene,clone size,V gene,D gene,CDR3 protein,CDR3 DNA
16,TRBJ1-5,-,TRBV19,-,CASSMVSGTRNQPQHF,TGTGCCAGTAGTATGGTGTCGGGGACTCGCAATCAGCCCCAGCATTTT
15,TRBJ2-7,-,TRBV5-1,TRBD1,CASSISGQGFEEQYF,TGCGCCAGCAGCATATCGGGACAGGGGTTTGAGGAGCAGTACTTC
14,TRBJ2-7,once,TRBV9,TRBD1,CASSRDRVLGEQYF,TGTGCCAGCAGCCGGGACAGGGTCCTGGGGGAGCAGTACTTC
15,TRBJ2-3,-,TRBV6-2/TRBV6-3,TRBD2,CASSSSGRVRGTQYF,TGTGCCAGCAGCTCTAGCGGGAGAGTCCGGGGTACGCAGTATTTT
16,TRBJ2-5,once,TRBV9,TRBD2,CASSVGSGGVLETQYF,TGTGCCAGCAGCGTCGGTAGCGGGGGGGTACTGGAGACCCAGTACTTC
12,TRBJ1-4,-,TRBV20-1,TRBD1,CSASAGGEKLFF,TGCAGTGCTAGTGCAGGGGGCGAAAAACTGTTTTTT
16,TRBJ1-2,-,TRBV10-3,TRBD1,CAISESIRDRNYGYTF,TGTGCCATCAGTGAGTCGATCAGGGACAGAAACTATGGCTACACCTTC
13,TRBJ1-1,-,TRBV30,TRBD1,CAWSPDRDSGAFF,TGTGCCTGGAGCCCTGACAGGGACTCTGGAGCTTTCTTT
11,TRBJ2-7,-,TRBV10-1,TRBD1,CASSDREKQYF,TGCGCCAGCTCGGACAGGGAGAAGCAGTACTTC
14,TRBJ1-4,once,TRBV4-1,-,CASSPQGANEKLFF,TGCGCCAGCAGCCCACAGGGCGCTAATGAAAAACTGTTTTTT
12,TRBJ1-6,-,TRBV5-1,-,CASSLELGPLHF,TGCGCCAGCAGCTTGGAACTTGGACCCCTCCACTTT
13,TRBJ2-1,once,TRBV9,TRBD2,CASSVASGNEQFF,TGTGCCAGCAGCGTAGCTAGCGGCAATGAGCAGTTCTTC
16,TRBJ1-2,-,TRBV9,TRBD1,CASKETDRGPGYGYTF,TGTGCCAGCAAGGAAACCGACAGGGGGCCGGGCTATGGCTACACCTTC
15,TRBJ2-7,-,TRBV6-2/TRBV6-3,-,CASSSPQGSSYEQYF,TGTGCCAGCAGTTCTCCTCAGGGAAGCTCCTACGAGCAGTACTTC
15,TRBJ1-2,-,TRBV25-1,-,CASSDGGRVGHGYTF,TGTGCCAGCAGTGATGGGGGCAGGGTAGGGCATGGCTACACCTTC